This TCR beta chain was retrieved from a study of OX40 agonist ivuxolimab in advanced cancers. At the level of the study: Partial responses were observed in three patients, of whom one had hepatocellular carcinoma and two had cutaneous melanoma.

Repertoires were generated with immunoSEQ multiplex PCR, while TCRdb's copy carries only in-frame clones and drops some. This table holds some 43,000 clones, approximately 86% found once. Germline CDR1 SEHNR, CDR2 FQNEAQ (reference sequence). V gave up 3 bases and J gave up 8 bases, with 10 bases separating them. This CDR3 comprises 13 residues. General study points: In CD8+ T cells, expanded clones were on average more numerous than in CD4+.

Comments on this clone: Its antigen is unidentified.

The chain uses TRBV7-9 and TRBJ2-2; D is unresolved. The receptor was isolated from an adult with an advanced solid tumor such as melanoma, head and neck, liver or kidney cancer. The material was CD4+ or CD8+ T cells sorted from blood, obtained in a trial of the OX40 agonist ivuxolimab. The CDR3 loop reads CASSFGTHGELFF. CDR3 nucleotide sequence: TGTGCCAGCAGCTTCGGCACCCATGGGGAGCTGTTTTTT.